One TCR beta chain is described in this entry. The V and J ends lost 5 bases and 3 bases respectively, with 22 bases between them. The length of the CDR3 is 17 residues. Germline lookup yields CDR1 MDHEN and CDR2 SYDVKM. These data are taken from a study of blood T cell repertoires in COVID-19. The overall study: The United States, Italy and Spain were the sources of the acute and convalescent COVID-19 samples.

Those enrolled in Seattle joined during active infection and were followed longitudinally afterward. Libraries were prepared by immunoSEQ multiplex PCR; TCRdb keeps only in-frame clonotypes and omits some of them. The data contain about 160,000 clones, 80% to 95% of them singletons. The V gene is TRBV28, the J gene TRBJ2-5, with D possibly matching TRBD2 (5 bases). Material for sequencing was peripheral blood. The sequence came from a man aged 30 to 45 with COVID-19, enrolled during active disease. The CDR3 region is CASSPLAGLGEEETQYF. In DNA, the CDR3 is TGTGCCAGCAGTCCGCTCGCGGGCCTAGGCGAGGAAGAGACCCAGTACTTC. The variable domain in full, completed from reference TRBV28 and TRBJ2-5, reads DVKVTQSSRYLVKRTGEKVFLECVQDMDHENMFWYRQDPGLGLRLIYFSYDVKMKEKGDIPEGYSVSREKKERFSLILESASTNQTSMYLCASSPLAGLGEEETQYFGPGTRLLVL.